This TCR beta chain came from a study of T cell changes during pregnancy in multiple sclerosis. The assay was immunoSEQ multiplex PCR, and TCRdb's table has in-frame clones only and misses some. The sample shows tens of thousands of clones, 80% to 90% of them seen only once. After removal of 4 bases from V and 6 bases from J, the junction contained 10 bases not matched to a gene. The germline gives CDR1 SGHRS, CDR2 YFSETQ. This CDR3 spans 14 amino acids. The sequence came from a female donor with multiple sclerosis, enrolled in a pregnancy study. The gene calls are TRBV5-1 and TRBJ2-7, with 7 nucleotides matching TRBD1. Sequences were derived from CD4+ T cells from peripheral blood mononuclear cells, sampled in the first trimester of pregnancy. CDR3 coding DNA: TGCGCCAGCAGCACCCAGACAGGGTCTGGCGAGCAGTACTTC. This encodes CASSTQTGSGEQYF. The variable domain in full, completed from reference TRBV5-1 and TRBJ2-7, reads KAGVTQTPRYLIKTRGQQVTLSCSPISGHRSVSWYQQTPGQGLQFLFEYFSETQRNKGNFPGRFSGRQFSNSRSEMNVSTLELGDSALYLCASSTQTGSGEQYFGPGTRLTVT.